Listed here are 20 T cell receptor beta chains from one sample, sequenced in a study of cytotoxic CD8 clonotypes in ibrutinib-treated CLL. TCRdb's table, derived via immunoSEQ multiplex PCR, lists solely in-frame clones and lacks some. Of 35,000 to 45,000 clones in the sample, nearly 50% are singletons; the top ten hold 15% to 20%. The sequencing used PBMCs, collected before ibrutinib treatment. These TCRs come from a human donor with chronic lymphocytic leukemia.

The J gene is TRBJ1-4, the V gene TRBV7-2, with 7 bases identical to TRBD1. The J segment lost 7 bases and the V segment lost 3 bases, leaving 5 bases of the junction unmatched. The length of the CDR3 is 14 residues. Germline CDR1 SGHTA, CDR2 FQGNSA. Here the CDR3 DNA reads TGTGCCAGCAGCTTCAGGGGGTATGGTGAAAAACTGTTTTTT. Amino acids: CASSFRGYGEKLFF.

This clone has just a few counts. CDR3 residues: CASSYGGFNEQFF. The CDR3, as DNA: TGTGCCAGCAGTTATGGGGGATTCAATGAGCAGTTCTTC. The V and J genes are TRBV27 and TRBJ2-1; D may be TRBD1 or TRBD2 (5 bases each). Trimming cost V 4 bases and J 6 bases, with 10 bases left between them. The germline V gene encodes CDR1 MNHEY and CDR2 SMNVEV (reference sequence). The CDR3 spans 13 residues.

The genes are TRBV7-9 and TRBJ2-1; 7 bases are shared with TRBD1. J was trimmed by 5 bases and V by 7 bases; bases with no gene match: 5. Germline loops: CDR1 SEHNR, CDR2 FQNEAQ (reference sequence). The CDR3 loop spans 13 amino acids. In DNA, the CDR3 is TGTGCCAGCACGACAGGGTGGGACAATGAGCAGTTCTTC. Amino acid sequence: CASTTGWDNEQFF.

A word on this clone: This sample also contains other DNA sequences that code for the same CDR3. CDR3 DNA sequence: TGTGCCAGCAGTAGAACAGGGGTTGGCAATTCACCCCTCCACTTT. Translation: CASSRTGVGNSPLHF. The V and J genes are TRBV27 and TRBJ1-6; the match to TRBD1 covers 7 bases. In germline, CDR1 is MNHEY, CDR2 SMNVEV (reference sequence). The CDR3 spans 15 residues. With 5 bases clipped from V and 7 bases from J, the junction kept 8 bases outside the gene matches.

Only a few counts were recorded for this clone. V gene TRBV7-8 combines with J gene TRBJ2-6; no definite D call. This CDR3 contains 14 residues. V was cut by 6 bases and J by 5 bases, with 11 bases left in between. Germline V gene data show CDR1 as SGHVS and CDR2 as FQNEAQ. The CDR3 spells CASRSGVWANVLTF. CDR3 sequence (DNA): TGTGCCAGCAGGTCGGGCGTTTGGGCCAACGTCCTGACTTTC.

The V gene is TRBV2, the J gene TRBJ2-1, with a weak D call TRBD1 (5 bases). This CDR3 has 11 residues. The V end lost 6 bases, the J end lost 8 bases, and 8 bases lay between the germline ends. The germline CDR1 and CDR2 sequences are SNHLY and FYNNEI. In DNA form, the CDR3 reads TGTGCCAGCAGGGACACGTATGAGCAGTTCTTC. Translating it yields CASRDTYEQFF.

The rearrangement uses TRBV28 and TRBJ1-5, with D uncertain. Germline loops: CDR1 MDHEN, CDR2 SYDVKM. The CDR3 covers 15 residues. The V and J ends lost 7 bases and 3 bases respectively, with 16 bases between them. The CDR3 protein is CASNSVLINNQPQHF. In DNA, the CDR3 is TGTGCCAGCAACTCGGTCCTCATTAACAATCAGCCCCAGCATTTT.

The CDR3 here is CSVDRIPSGSPNTGELFF. The DNA for the CDR3 is TGCAGCGTTGACCGGATTCCAAGCGGGAGTCCGAACACCGGGGAGCTGTTTTTT. V gene TRBV29-1 combines with J gene TRBJ2-2; 8 nucleotides align to TRBD2. Looked up from germline, CDR1 is SQVTM and CDR2 is ANQGSEA. The CDR3 runs to 18 residues. The junction had 12 bases not matched to a gene; V was cut back by 3 bases and J by 0 bases.

This clone came up many times. This chain connects TRBV2 to TRBJ1-5; D is unclear. Trimming cost V 5 bases and J 5 bases, with 7 bases left between them. This CDR3 comprises 12 residues. Germline-derived CDR1 and CDR2 are SNHLY and FYNNEI. CDR3: CASSPMDQPQHF. Written as DNA, the CDR3 is TGTGCCAGCAGTCCCATGGATCAGCCCCAGCATTTT.

This chain links TRBV6-1 with TRBJ2-7; the D gene could be TRBD1 or TRBD2 (5 bases each). CDR1 MNHNS and CDR2 SASEGT come from the germline V gene. The CDR3 runs 14 residues. V dropped 6 bases and J dropped 8 bases, with 20 bases sitting between them. In DNA, the CDR3 is TGTGCCAGCAGCGCCTACGGGGCAGATAGACAGCAGTACTTC. Translated, it gives CASSAYGADRQQYF.

In this sample, this clone turned up many times. The rearrangement joins TRBV6-5 to TRBJ2-5; D possibly matches TRBD1 or TRBD2 (6 bases each). V was trimmed by 6 bases and J by 2 bases, leaving 16 bases between them. Germline lookup yields CDR1 MNHEY and CDR2 SVGAGI. This CDR3 is built from 15 residues. Written as DNA, the CDR3 is TGTGCCAGCAGAATTTCCGGGGGCAGGCAAGAGACCCAGTACTTC. It specifies CASRISGGRQETQYF.

The chain uses TRBV6-1 and TRBJ1-5; D not certain. The V gene lost 7 bases and the J gene lost 0 bases, with 13 bases spanning the gap. Germline V CDR1 and CDR2: MNHNS, SASEGT. The CDR3 totals 15 residues. CDR3 DNA: TGTGCCAGCATGTTCGACCGTAGTAGCAATCAGCCCCAGCATTTT. Amino acid sequence: CASMFDRSSNQPQHF.

V and J are TRBV18 and TRBJ2-7, with TRBD2 identical over 7 bases. J was trimmed by 5 bases and V by 6 bases; bases with no gene match: 1. CDR1 and CDR2 from the germline V gene are KGHSH and LQKENI. This CDR3 region has 11 residues. The DNA of the CDR3 is TGTGCCAGCTCTGGGGGGGACGAGCAGTACTTC. Encoded protein: CASSGGDEQYF.

The J gene is TRBJ2-7, the V gene TRBV2; TRBD2 matches 10 bases. The trim removed 8 bases at V and 1 base at J, leaving 2 bases unmatched. The CDR3 length is 13 residues. CDR1 is SNHLY and CDR2 is FYNNEI in the germline V gene. For the CDR3, the DNA is TGTGCCAGCGAACTAGCGGGGTCCTACGAGCAGTACTTC. The encoded protein is CASELAGSYEQYF.

This chain joins TRBV7-9 and TRBJ1-3; unclear D gene. The germline CDR1 and CDR2 sequences are SEHNR and FQNEAQ (reference sequence). The CDR3 has 12 amino acids. With 5 bases removed from V and 4 bases from J, the gap between germline ends came to 6 bases. In DNA, the CDR3 is TGTGCCAGCAGCCCTGAAGGAAACACCATATATTTT. Encoded protein: CASSPEGNTIYF. The whole variable domain, remainder taken from reference TRBV7-9 and TRBJ1-3, is DTGVSQNPRHKITKRGQNVTFRCDPISEHNRLYWYRQTLGQGPEFLTYFQNEAQLEKSRLLSDRFSAERPKGSFSTLEIQRTEQGDSAMYLCASSPEGNTIYFGEGSWLTVV.

V is TRBV5-4 and J is TRBJ1-2; tentatively, D is TRBD1 (5 bases). This CDR3 is built from 13 residues. Trimming took 2 bases from V and 3 from J, leaving 8 bases between them. CDR1 and CDR2 from the germline V gene are SGHNT and YYREEE (reference sequence). CDR3 protein: CASSFGGDYGYTF. Written as DNA, the CDR3 is TGTGCCAGCAGCTTCGGGGGGGACTATGGCTACACCTTC.

The rearrangement joins TRBV29-1 to TRBJ2-1; TRBD2 agrees at 8 bases. J lost 3 bases, V lost 4 bases, and 5 bases had no gene match. CDR3 length equals 14 residues. The germline V gene encodes CDR1 SQVTM and CDR2 ANQGSEA. The CDR3 protein is CSVVAGGFYNEQFF. Here the CDR3 DNA reads TGCAGCGTTGTTGCGGGGGGATTCTACAATGAGCAGTTCTTC.

V is TRBV2 and J is TRBJ1-6; 11 positions agree with TRBD1. Germline CDR1 is SNHLY and CDR2 is FYNNEI. There are 15 residues in the CDR3. Trimming took 6 bases from V and 10 from J; bases not matched to a gene: 8. CDR3 DNA sequence: TGTGCCAGCAGGGACTTCCGGGACAGGGGGTCACCCCTCCACTTT. It translates to CASRDFRDRGSPLHF.

This clone was recorded a few times. The V gene is TRBV19, the J gene TRBJ1-5; no clear D gene. Trimming shortened V by 0 bases and J by 5 bases, and 5 bases separated the two germline ends. Germline lookup yields CDR1 LNHDA and CDR2 SQIVND (reference sequence). The CDR3 covers 13 residues. The CDR3 sequence is CASSIDPHQPQHF. The CDR3 DNA reads TGTGCCAGTAGTATAGACCCCCATCAGCCCCAGCATTTT. The full variable domain, completed using reference TRBV19 and TRBJ1-5, is DGGITQSPKYLFRKEGQNVTLSCEQNLNHDAMYWYRQDPGQGLRLIYYSQIVNDFQKGDIAEGYSVSREKKESFPLTVTSAQKNPTAFYLCASSIDPHQPQHFGDGTRLSIL.

The chain combines TRBV29-1 with TRBJ2-1; 9 nucleotides align to TRBD2. The length of the CDR3 is 14 residues. Germline trimming cut 5 bases from V and 7 bases from J; bases unmatched to any gene: 9. CDR1 is SQVTM and CDR2 is ANQGSEA in the germline V gene. CDR3 DNA: TGCAGCGTTAGCTTTTCTACTAGCGGGAATGAGCAGTTCTTC. It specifies CSVSFSTSGNEQFF.